The present TCR beta chain was sequenced within a study of shared clonotypes between healthy human individuals (dated by TCRdb to about 2020). Study-wide context: The cohort included a few men and a couple of women between 18 and 49 years of age. For each donor, CD4 naive and CD4 memory were each run on three plates, CD8 naive on two plates, and CD8 memory on one plate. Each donor's leukapheresis produced roughly between roughly 0.85 and 10 billion PBMCs. Different laboratories and diverse techniques were used to prepare libraries and sequence TCR repertoires, to increase sequencing depth and limit assay-specific biases. The study deeply sequenced blood TCR repertoires of five healthy adults to estimate repertoire size and the extent of clonotype sharing between individuals.

General findings and caveats noted by the study authors: Because the study included only a small number of donors, the genetic and exposure-history diversity represented was limited. Even with the large sequencing depth, rarefaction of the sorted-subset datasets indicated that sequencing was incomplete. Pairwise subsampling led to the expectation that sequencing depth would affect the degree of clonotype sharing among donors. Sampling was restricted to blood, and TCR repertoires in tissue are likely to differ from TCR repertoires in blood. Higher generation probabilities were observed for clonotypes shared by all four sorted-subset donors than for non-shared clonotypes. Sharing across a handful of donors was observed for about 5% of naive CD4, less than 4% of naive CD8, roughly 2.3% of memory CD4, and around 0.4% of memory CD8 clonotypes. Naive subsets generally had larger estimated clonotype richness than memory subsets.

Using the deep immunoSEQ assay, multiplex PCR amplified TCR CDR3 regions from genomic DNA. Extracted genomic DNA from each cell subset was distributed evenly across all wells of several immunoSEQ 96-well plates, and each plate was treated as a replicate. For sorted subsets, roughly 0.2 ug genomic DNA, equal to 30,000 or so T cell genomes, was loaded into each replicate PCR. Purified libraries were quantified with a Qubit 3.0 fluorometer, sized on a Bioanalyzer 2100, and re-quantified with the KAPA Library Quantification kit. Each immunoSEQ 96-well plate was sequenced on its own single-read 150-cycle Illumina NextSeq 550 flow cell. As for the authors' bioinformatics: Because only junctional sequences without quality scores were contained in the immunoSEQ output, filtering matching that applied to full-length reads could not be performed. To assign V/J genes and CDR3, sequences were annotated against IMGT germline references using PyIR, a Python wrapper for IgBLAST v1.9. Any read was removed if the V/J assignment was weak (E-value above 1e-6), the CDR3 was missing, or the read contained stop codons, out-of-frame junctions, or ambiguous translated residues. V3J clonotypes were defined by identical inferred V gene, J gene, and CDR3 amino acid sequence. To compute the percentage overlap between repertoires, the number of shared unique clonotypes was divided by the size of the smaller repertoire. Three approaches were used to assess repertoire richness: RTK rarefaction, the Chao1 estimator, and Recon v2.1 estimates of unobserved clonotypes. OLGA was used to compute generation probabilities for all TCRbeta clonotypes that the gDNA method yielded from four donors. As stored in TCRdb, this immuneACCESS dataset retains in-frame rearrangements with V and J assigned. A fraction of the clones does not appear; measured against another copy, unresolved V genes explain less than half of the discrepancy, and the remainder lacks a known reason. For V, J and clone size, that table is used; D and trimming come from the DNA. The sample table lists 2 million to 2.5 million clones, roughly 93% of them with a count of one. Together, the top ten hold approximately 0.37% of the sample.

With respect to this clone: No cognate antigen has been identified for it. Per-base quality was not reported, and no clone a single base away is much larger than it.

The donors were healthy, HIV-negative adults with no recently reported acute infections or vaccinations. Only Caucasian adults living in Nashville, Tennessee, USA were represented among the donors. CD4+ T cells were enriched through magnetic negative selection, after which naive cells were positively selected on CD45RA and the remaining negative fraction served as the memory subset. After blood collection by leukapheresis, PBMCs were isolated using Ficoll-Histopaque density gradient centrifugation and then cryopreserved in the vapor phase of liquid nitrogen. Analytical flow cytometry was used to check the purity and quantity of each magnetically sorted T cell population. From each sorted fraction, genomic DNA was isolated and quantified by UV absorbance on a Nanodrop 2000c. V and J lose 6 bases and 0 bases, and a span of 8 bases separates them. The CDR3 contains 13 residues, cysteine and phenylalanine counted. Only CDR3 DNA remains: 39 bases, in frame from the first base. According to the germline V gene, CDR1 reads SGHTA and CDR2 reads FQGTGA.

Recombination joined TRBV7-3 with TRBJ1-1, with no D gene named confidently. The source material was naive CD4+ T cells from PBMCs. The sample's cell subset or site label, in plain terms: CD45RA+ positively selected. This TCR derives from a man aged 18-30 years in good health. Some clones in this sample may be carry-over from other donors' samples. For the CDR3, the sequence is CASRVHMNTEAFF. Read as DNA, the sequence is TGTGCCAGCAGAGTCCACATGAACACTGAAGCTTTCTTT.